This TCR beta chain was documented in a study of T cells in Graves' hyperthyroidism and ophthalmopathy. Per germline, CDR1 MDHEN and CDR2 SYDVKM. The CDR3 loop spans 14 amino acids. V dropped 8 bases and J dropped 2 bases, with 16 bases sitting between them. Authors of the study amplified TCR beta CDR3 regions from RNA transcripts. A first-round RT-PCR of the TCR CDR3 used the HTBI primer set. TCRdb used MiXCR to reprocess the multiplex PCR reads, holding one entry per CDR3 protein. Of some 550,000 distinct CDR3 sequences in the sample, more than 20% were seen once. This clonotype was counted ten times or more. Graves' hyperthyroidism without ophthalmopathy progression within 18 months was termed stable. Diagnosing involved the use of clinical symptoms, serum thyroxine and TRAb, thyroid ultrasound and orbital computed tomography.

The sample was blood. The J gene is TRBJ2-7, the V gene TRBV28; D is unclear. The origin of this receptor is a man aged 18 to 29 with Graves' hyperthyroidism. The CDR3 here is CASSSSNTAYEQYF. The CDR3, as DNA: TGTGCCAGCTCTAGTAGTAACACAGCCTACGAGCAGTACTTC.